The 14 T cell receptor beta chains reported below all come from one sample, sequenced in a study of T cells in Graves' hyperthyroidism and ophthalmopathy. It was RNA transcripts that yielded the amplified TCR beta CDR3 regions. In the first-round RT-PCR of the TCR CDR3, the HTBI primer set was used. From the multiplex PCR reads, TCRdb called clonotypes with MiXCR, one entry per CDR3 protein. This table has 370,000 or so distinct CDR3 sequences, about 25% appearing once. Material: blood. The receptors derive from a man aged 50 to 60 with Graves' hyperthyroidism.

This clonotype was picked up a small number of times. The V call is TRBV3-1, the J call TRBJ2-7; 10 nucleotides line up with TRBD2. This CDR3 region has 15 residues. The germline V gene has CDR1 LGHDT and CDR2 YNNKEL (reference sequence). V shed 5 bases, J shed 5 bases, and the junction held 9 bases outside the gene matches. The CDR3 coding sequence is TGTGCCAGCAGCGAACAGGGACTAGCGAGAAACGAGCAGTACTTC. Its translation is CASSEQGLARNEQYF.

This clonotype was observed a handful of times. The rearrangement joins TRBV6-2 or TRBV6-3 to TRBJ2-3; unclear D gene. Germline V CDR1 and CDR2: MNHEY, SVGEGT. The CDR3 contains 16 residues. V shed 0 bases and J shed 1 base, with 11 bases lying between them. The CDR3 DNA is TGTGCCAGCAGTTACTCACCGCAAGTCGGCACAGATACGCAGTATTTT. Translated: CASSYSPQVGTDTQYF.

This clonotype was seen ten or more times. V is TRBV29-1 and J is TRBJ2-1; 10 bases match TRBD2. The V segment lost 6 bases and the J segment 1 base; nucleotides outside the gene matches: 6. Per the germline V gene, CDR1 is SQVTM and CDR2 is ANQGSEA. There are 15 residues in the CDR3. The CDR3 DNA is TGCAGCGTGGGGGCAGCGGGAGGGTCCTACAATGAGCAGTTCTTC. The encoded protein is CSVGAAGGSYNEQFF.

The rearrangement uses TRBV10-3 and TRBJ2-1, with 9 bases fitting TRBD1. V dropped 4 bases and J dropped 9; count of bases not matched to a gene: 16. CDR1 and CDR2 (germline): ENHRY, SYGVKD. CDR3 length: 17 amino acids. The chain's CDR3 is CAISASQDRGIVGEQFF. For the CDR3, the DNA is TGTGCCATCAGTGCTTCCCAGGACAGGGGTATCGTGGGTGAGCAGTTCTTC.

V and J are TRBV6-1 and TRBJ2-7, with 7 positions matching TRBD2. CDR3 length equals 17 residues. V lost 3 bases to trimming and J lost 9 bases; unmatched junction nucleotides: 20. Germline lookup yields CDR1 MNHNS and CDR2 SASEGT. The CDR3 DNA reads TGTGCCAGCAGTGACCAGTCTAGTGCCGAGCAGTCGGGGGGGCAGTACTTC. Translation gives CASSDQSSAEQSGGQYF.

The V gene is TRBV7-2, the J gene TRBJ2-5; 11 bases fit TRBD1. The CDR3 spans 17 residues. The ends lost 0 bases at V and 5 bases at J; junction bases unmatched: 8. Germline-derived CDR1 and CDR2 are SGHTA and FQGNSA. The chain's CDR3 is CASSLAGRTGGGETQYF. CDR3 nucleotides: TGTGCCAGCAGCTTAGCGGGGAGGACAGGGGGCGGTGAGACCCAGTACTTC.

The DNA of the CDR3 is TGTGCCAGCAGCGGGGACAGGGTTGGACTAGCGGATCTCTACGAGCAGTACTTC. This gives the protein CASSGDRVGLADLYEQYF. The V call is TRBV11-2, the J call TRBJ2-7; possible D gene TRBD2, 10 bases. The V and J ends lost 5 bases and 3 bases respectively, with 26 bases between them. The CDR3 extends over 18 amino acids. Germline V gene data show CDR1 as SGHAT and CDR2 as FQNNGV.

J is TRBJ2-3 and V is TRBV19; 14 nucleotides agree with TRBD2. The J segment lost 4 bases and the V segment lost 4 bases, leaving 1 base of the junction unmatched. This CDR3 has 15 residues. CDR1 is LNHDA and CDR2 is SQIVND in the germline V gene (reference sequence). The CDR3 bases are TGTGCCAGTAGTACGGGACTAGCGGGAGCAGATACGCAGTATTTT. Protein: CASSTGLAGADTQYF. The full variable domain, rest sourced from reference TRBV19 and TRBJ2-3, is DGGITQSPKYLFRKEGQNVTLSCEQNLNHDAMYWYRQDPGQGLRLIYYSQIVNDFQKGDIAEGYSVSREKKESFPLTVTSAQKNPTAFYLCASSTGLAGADTQYFGPGTRLTVL.

This clonotype came up a few times. This sequence joins TRBV30 and TRBJ2-3, with D unresolved. CDR1 is GTSNPN, CDR2 SVGIG, per germline (reference sequence). This CDR3 has 11 residues. V lost 6 bases, J lost 4 bases, and 8 bases lay in between. The CDR3 DNA reads as TGTGCCTGTAACCTGGCAGATACGCAGTATTTT. Protein sequence: CACNLADTQYF.

The chain has TRBV18 and TRBJ2-7; TRBD2 agrees at 7 bases. Germline CDR1 KGHSH, CDR2 LQKENI. Trimming cost V 3 bases and J 2 bases; bases outside gene matches: 7. The CDR3 runs 15 residues. The DNA for the CDR3 is TGTGCCAGCTCACCTTCTAGCGGCGCAACCTACGAGCAGTACTTC. It yields the protein CASSPSSGATYEQYF.

This clonotype was counted only a few times. The chain uses TRBV29-1 and TRBJ1-1, with unresolved D. The CDR3 extends over 13 amino acids. V was pared by 4 bases and J by 8 bases, with 17 bases between. Germline values: CDR1 SQVTM, CDR2 ANQGSEA. The CDR3 coding sequence is TGCAGCGTTGGCCCCCTTGAGACTTCCGAAGCTTTCTTT. Translating it yields CSVGPLETSEAFF.

Ten or more counts support this clonotype. This chain links TRBV7-3 with TRBJ2-1, with 7 bases lining up with TRBD2. Germline V lookup: CDR1 SGHTA, CDR2 FQGTGA. The J segment lost 2 bases and the V segment lost 6 bases, leaving 10 bases of the junction unmatched. The CDR3 totals 16 residues. CDR3 bases: TGTGCCAGCAGTCCTGTAGCGGGCCTGACCTACAATGAGCAGTTCTTC. Amino acid sequence: CASSPVAGLTYNEQFF. The variable domain in full, completed from reference TRBV7-3 and TRBJ2-1, reads GAGVSQTPSNKVTEKGKYVELRCDPISGHTALYWYRQSLGQGPEFLIYFQGTGAADDSGLPNDRFFAVRPEGSVSTLKIQRTERGDSAVYLCASSPVAGLTYNEQFFGPGTRLTVL.

This chain connects TRBV12-3 or TRBV12-4 to TRBJ2-2, with TRBD2 matching 9 bases. This CDR3 comprises 18 residues. V shed 7 bases and J 8 bases; nucleotides not matched to a gene: 20. CDR3 sequence: CASTLRETSGAPRGELFF. The DNA of the CDR3 is TGTGCCAGCACCCTTCGTGAGACTAGCGGAGCGCCGAGGGGGGAGCTGTTTTTT.

The rearrangement joins TRBV5-1 to TRBJ2-7; D is possibly TRBD1 (5 bases). Germline V gene sequence: CDR1 SGHRS, CDR2 YFSETQ. Between the trimmed V and J ends, which lost 2 bases and 5 bases, there was a span of 11 bases. This CDR3 region has 13 residues. Here the CDR3 DNA reads TGCGCCAGCAGCTTAAGGACACCAGACGAGCAGTACTTC. This sequence encodes CASSLRTPDEQYF.